The clone carrying this T cell receptor (beta chain) was detected once. Germline trimming cut 3 bases from V and 8 bases from J; bases unmatched to any gene: 7. The CDR3 spans 14 residues. Looked up from germline, CDR1 is KGHSH and CDR2 is LQKENI. Profiled with immunoSEQ multiplex PCR; TCRdb holds only in-frame clones, not every one. The repertoire holds roughly 9,900 clones, around 60% seen once, with around 8.4% in the top ten. The data were taken from a study of tumor-infiltrating lymphocytes in localized non-small cell lung cancer. The chain carries TRBV18 and TRBJ2-5; 9 positions agree with TRBD2. The origin of this receptor is a human donor with non-small cell lung cancer. The sequenced sample consisted of lung tumor tissue. The CDR3 region has the DNA TGTGCCAGCTCACCCGACGGACTAGCGAATACCCAGTACTTC. Its translation: CASSPDGLANTQYF.